Detailed here is one TCR beta chain. Its antigen is unknown. These data are taken from a study of OX40 agonist ivuxolimab in advanced cancers. Study-wide background: Under the entry rules, prior anti-PD-1, anti-PD-L1 or anti-CTLA-4 therapy was allowed, and around 40% had some.

Losses at the gene ends were 4 bases for V and 7 bases for J; bases not matched to a gene: 8. Germline V gene lookup returns CDR1 SGHDT and CDR2 YYEEEE. There are 13 residues in the CDR3. Study conclusions and caveats: Clones of CD4+ and CD8+ blood T cells grew by week 6 at doses of 0.1 to 3.0 mg/kg.

Data came from immunoSEQ multiplex PCR; TCRdb stores just in-frame clones and leaves some out. This table holds roughly 64,000 clones, roughly 80% found once. Autoimmune disease history or systemic immunosuppression excluded patients. This TCR was recovered from an adult with an advanced solid tumor such as melanoma, head and neck, liver or kidney cancer. V and J are TRBV5-6 and TRBJ2-7; 7 nucleotides agree with TRBD1. This sample comprised CD4+ or CD8+ T cells sorted from blood, obtained in a trial of the OX40 agonist ivuxolimab. DNA for the CDR3: TGTGCCAGCAGCCCCCCACAGGGGTGGGAGCAGTACTTC. This gives the protein CASSPPQGWEQYF.